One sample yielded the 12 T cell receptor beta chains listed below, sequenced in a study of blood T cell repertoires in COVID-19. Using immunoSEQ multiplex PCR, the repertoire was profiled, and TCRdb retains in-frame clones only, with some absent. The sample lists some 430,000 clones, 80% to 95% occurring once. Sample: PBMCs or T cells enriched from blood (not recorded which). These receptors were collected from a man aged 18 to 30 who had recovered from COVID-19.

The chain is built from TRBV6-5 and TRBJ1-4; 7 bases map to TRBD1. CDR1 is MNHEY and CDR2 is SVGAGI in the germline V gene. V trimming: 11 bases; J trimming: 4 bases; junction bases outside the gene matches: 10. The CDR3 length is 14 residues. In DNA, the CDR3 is TGTGCCGTAAAACCGGGACAGAATAATGAAAAACTGTTTTTT. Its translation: CAVKPGQNNEKLFF.

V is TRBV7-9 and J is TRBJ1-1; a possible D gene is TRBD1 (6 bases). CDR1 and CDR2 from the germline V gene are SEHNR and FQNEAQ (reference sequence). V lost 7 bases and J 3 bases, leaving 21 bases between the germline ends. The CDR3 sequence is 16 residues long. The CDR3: CASIRPKQGPDTEAFF. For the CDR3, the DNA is TGTGCCAGCATCCGCCCAAAACAGGGCCCCGACACTGAAGCTTTCTTT.

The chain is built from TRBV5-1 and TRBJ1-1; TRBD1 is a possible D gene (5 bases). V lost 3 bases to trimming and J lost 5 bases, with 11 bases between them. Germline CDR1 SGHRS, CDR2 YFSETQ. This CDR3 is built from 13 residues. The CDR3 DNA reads TGCGCCAGCAGCTGGCAGGGAGGTACTGAAGCTTTCTTT. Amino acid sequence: CASSWQGGTEAFF.

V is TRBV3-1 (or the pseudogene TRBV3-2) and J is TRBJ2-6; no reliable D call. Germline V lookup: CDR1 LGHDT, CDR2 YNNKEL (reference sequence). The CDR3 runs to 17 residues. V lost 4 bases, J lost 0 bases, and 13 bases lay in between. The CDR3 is CASSPISADSGANVLTF. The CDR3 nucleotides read TGTGCCAGCAGCCCCATCTCGGCGGACTCTGGGGCCAACGTCCTGACTTTC.

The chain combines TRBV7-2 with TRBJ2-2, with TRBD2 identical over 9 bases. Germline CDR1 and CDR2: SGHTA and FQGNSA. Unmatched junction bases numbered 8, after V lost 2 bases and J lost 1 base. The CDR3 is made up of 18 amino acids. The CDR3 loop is CASSLTLAGGRNTGELFF. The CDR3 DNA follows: TGTGCCAGCAGCTTAACTCTCGCGGGGGGGAGGAACACCGGGGAGCTGTTTTTT.

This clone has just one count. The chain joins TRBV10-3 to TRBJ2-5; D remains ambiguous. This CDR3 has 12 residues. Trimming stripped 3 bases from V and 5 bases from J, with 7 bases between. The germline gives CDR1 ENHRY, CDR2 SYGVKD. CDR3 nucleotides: TGTGCCATCAGTGATCTCGGGGAGACCCAGTACTTC. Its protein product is CAISDLGETQYF.

This CDR3 reads CASSSAGGAGGYTF. The DNA for the CDR3 is TGTGCCAGCAGCTCAGCAGGGGGCGCGGGTGGCTACACCTTC. This chain joins TRBV7-3 and TRBJ1-2; 8 nucleotides line up with TRBD1. V shed 4 bases and J 7 bases; nucleotides not matched to a gene: 8. The CDR3 sequence is 14 residues long. Germline values: CDR1 SGHTA, CDR2 FQGTGA.

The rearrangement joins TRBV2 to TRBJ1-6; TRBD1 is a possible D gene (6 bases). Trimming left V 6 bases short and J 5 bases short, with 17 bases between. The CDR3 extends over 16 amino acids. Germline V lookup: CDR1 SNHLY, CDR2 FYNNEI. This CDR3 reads CASSAVGATNNSPLHF. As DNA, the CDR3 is TGTGCCAGCAGCGCTGTGGGGGCTACCAATAATTCACCCCTCCACTTT. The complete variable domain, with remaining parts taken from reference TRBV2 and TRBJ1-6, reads EPEVTQTPSHQVTQMGQEVILRCVPISNHLYFYWYRQILGQKVEFLVSFYNNEISEKSEIFDDQFSVERPDGSNFTLKIRSTKLEDSAMYFCASSAVGATNNSPLHFGNGTRLTVT.

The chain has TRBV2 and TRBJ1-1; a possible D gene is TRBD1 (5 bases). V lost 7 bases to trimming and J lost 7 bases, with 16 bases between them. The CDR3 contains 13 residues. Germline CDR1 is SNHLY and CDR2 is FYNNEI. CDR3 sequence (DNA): TGTGCCAGCAAGTCCCCCGGGGGGATTGAAGCTTTCTTT. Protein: CASKSPGGIEAFF.

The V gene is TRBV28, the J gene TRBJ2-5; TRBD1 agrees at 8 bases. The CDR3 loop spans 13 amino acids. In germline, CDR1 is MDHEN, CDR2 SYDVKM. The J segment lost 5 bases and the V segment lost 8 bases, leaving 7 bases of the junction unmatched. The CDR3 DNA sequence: TGTGCCAGCCTTCTGACAGGGGACGAGACCCAGTACTTC. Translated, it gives CASLLTGDETQYF.

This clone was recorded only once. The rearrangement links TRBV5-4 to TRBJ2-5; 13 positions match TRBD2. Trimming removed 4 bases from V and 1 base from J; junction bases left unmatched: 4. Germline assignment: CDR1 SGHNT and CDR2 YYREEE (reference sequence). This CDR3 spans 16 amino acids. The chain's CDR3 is CASSVLAGGPQETQYF. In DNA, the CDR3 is TGTGCCAGCAGCGTACTAGCGGGAGGGCCCCAAGAGACCCAGTACTTC.

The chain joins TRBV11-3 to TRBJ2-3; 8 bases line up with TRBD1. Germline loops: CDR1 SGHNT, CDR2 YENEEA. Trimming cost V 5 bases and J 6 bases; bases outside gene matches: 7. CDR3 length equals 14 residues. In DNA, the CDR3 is TGTGCCAGCAGCCCGGGACAGGTTTGGGATACGCAGTATTTT. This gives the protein CASSPGQVWDTQYF.